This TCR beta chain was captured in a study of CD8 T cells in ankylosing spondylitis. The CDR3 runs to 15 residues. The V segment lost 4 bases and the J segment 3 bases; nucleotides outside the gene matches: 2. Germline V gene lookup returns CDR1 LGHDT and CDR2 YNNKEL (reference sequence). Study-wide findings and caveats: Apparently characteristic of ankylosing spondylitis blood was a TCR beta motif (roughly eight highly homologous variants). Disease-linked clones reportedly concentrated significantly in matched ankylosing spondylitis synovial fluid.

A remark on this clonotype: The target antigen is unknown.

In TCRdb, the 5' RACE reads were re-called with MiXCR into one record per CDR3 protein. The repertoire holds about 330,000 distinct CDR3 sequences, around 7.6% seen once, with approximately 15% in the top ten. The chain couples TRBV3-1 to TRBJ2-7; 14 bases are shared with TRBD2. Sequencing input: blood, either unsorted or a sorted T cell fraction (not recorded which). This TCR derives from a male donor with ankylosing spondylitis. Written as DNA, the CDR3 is TGTGCCAGCAGCCCGGGACTAGCGGGAGTCTACGAGCAGTACTTC. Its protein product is CASSPGLAGVYEQYF.